The following is a TCR beta chain sequence with its context. Its matching antigen is unknown. This record comes from a study of cytomegalovirus exposure and HLA in healthy donors. Findings and caveats of the study: Clonal expansion, a later analysis showed, was greater in HLA-associated TCR beta chains than in equally common others. Later analysis associated a missense DCLRE1C variant with TCR beta V- and J-gene trimming. Judged likely to be a sequencing artifact was a cluster of highly shared sequence variants.

The primer mix had 60 Vbeta and 13 Jbeta primers. Assay: immunoSEQ multiplex PCR; the TCRdb copy retains only in-frame clones and omits some. Of fewer than 120,000 clones in the sample, about 73% were seen once. The CDR3 is 16 residues long. With 1 base clipped from V and 1 base from J, the junction kept 5 bases outside the gene matches. The germline V gene encodes CDR1 MGHRA and CDR2 YSYEKL. The V and J genes are TRBV4-1 and TRBJ1-1; 8 bases fit TRBD1. The TCR comes from a woman between 25 and 40 years old in good health and CMV-seronegative. Sequenced input: PBMCs. CDR3 bases: TGCGCCAGCAGCCAAGCCGCCGGGACAGGGAACACTGAAGCTTTCTTT. Translated: CASSQAAGTGNTEAFF.